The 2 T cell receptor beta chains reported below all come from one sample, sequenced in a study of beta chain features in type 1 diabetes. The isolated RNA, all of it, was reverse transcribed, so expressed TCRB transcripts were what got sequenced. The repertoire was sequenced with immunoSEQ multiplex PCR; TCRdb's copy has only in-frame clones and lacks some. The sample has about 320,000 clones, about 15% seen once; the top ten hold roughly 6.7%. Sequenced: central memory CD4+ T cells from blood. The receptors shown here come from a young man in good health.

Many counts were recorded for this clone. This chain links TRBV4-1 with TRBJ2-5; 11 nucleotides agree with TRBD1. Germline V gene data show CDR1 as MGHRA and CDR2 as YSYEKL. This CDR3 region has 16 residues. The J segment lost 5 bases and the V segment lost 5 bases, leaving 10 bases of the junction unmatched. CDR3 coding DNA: TGCGCCAGCAGCGTGGGACAGGGGGGAGCTTTTGAGACCCAGTACTTC. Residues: CASSVGQGGAFETQYF.

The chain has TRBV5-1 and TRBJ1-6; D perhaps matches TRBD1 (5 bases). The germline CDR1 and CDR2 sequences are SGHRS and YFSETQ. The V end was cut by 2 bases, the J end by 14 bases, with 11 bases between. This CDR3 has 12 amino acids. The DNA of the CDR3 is TGCGCCAGCAGCTTTGACAGCTTTTCCCTCCACTTT. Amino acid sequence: CASSFDSFSLHF.